This TCR beta chain was recorded in a study of cytomegalovirus exposure and HLA in healthy donors. On the study more broadly: About 85 million unique TCRs from HLA-typed donors were held in an early release of data. Overall study results and limits: The study listed roughly 160 cytomegalovirus-associated TCR beta chains. There were a few CMV-associated chains whose specificity for CMV antigens was confirmed in vitro.

PCR used 60 Vbeta primers and 13 Jbeta primers. Repertoires were generated with immunoSEQ multiplex PCR, while TCRdb's copy carries only in-frame clones and drops some. The sample comprises around 130,000 clones, around 82% of which are singletons, and approximately 1.2% rests with the top ten. A note on this clone: The antigen remains unidentified.

CDR1 and CDR2 (germline): SGHNT, YYREEE (reference sequence). Trimming cost V 4 bases and J 1 base; bases outside gene matches: 11. The CDR3 has 17 amino acids. The source material was PBMCs. The chain combines TRBV5-4 with TRBJ2-4; TRBD2 agrees at 7 bases. The receptor's source is a man in his forties or fifties in good health and CMV-seronegative. CDR3 protein: CASSLGGLGGAKNIQYF. The DNA of the CDR3 is TGTGCCAGCAGCCTTGGAGGGCTCGGGGGGGCCAAAAACATTCAGTACTTC. The full variable domain, its missing parts supplied by reference TRBV5-4 and TRBJ2-4, is ETGVTQSPTHLIKTRGQQVTLRCSSQSGHNTVSWYQQALGQGPQFIFQYYREEENGRGNFPPRFSGLQFPNYSSELNVNALELDDSALYLCASSLGGLGGAKNIQYFGAGTRLSVL.